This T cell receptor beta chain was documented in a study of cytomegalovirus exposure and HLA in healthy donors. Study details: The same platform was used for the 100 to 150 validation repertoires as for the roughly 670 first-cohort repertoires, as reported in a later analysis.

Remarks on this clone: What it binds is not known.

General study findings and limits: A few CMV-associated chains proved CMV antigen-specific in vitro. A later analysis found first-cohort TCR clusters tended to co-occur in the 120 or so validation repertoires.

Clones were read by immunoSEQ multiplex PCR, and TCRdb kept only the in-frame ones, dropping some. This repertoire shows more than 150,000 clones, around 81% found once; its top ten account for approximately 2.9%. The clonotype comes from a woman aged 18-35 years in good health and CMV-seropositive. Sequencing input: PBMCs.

CDR3 loop: CASSLETGPRNEQFF. CDR3 in DNA: TGTGCCAGCAGCTTGGAGACAGGGCCCCGCAATGAGCAGTTCTTC. V is TRBV5-4 and J is TRBJ2-1, with 7 nucleotides matching TRBD1. V shed 0 bases and J 6 bases; nucleotides not matched to a gene: 6. The length of the CDR3 is 15 residues. From germline, CDR1 is SGHNT and CDR2 YYREEE (reference sequence).